This T cell receptor (beta chain) was obtained from a study of blood T cell repertoires in COVID-19. On the study more broadly: The United States, Italy and Spain were the sources of the acute and convalescent COVID-19 samples. T cells, B-cell-depleted T cells, or PBMCs supplied cDNA or gDNA.

Followed longitudinally, the Seattle patients had been enrolled during active infection. The CDR3 runs to 11 residues. Deletions cut 4 bases from V and 6 bases from J, with 5 bases between. In the authors' methods: Amplifying reference gene primers gave estimates of nucleated cell counts. The method was immunoSEQ multiplex PCR; TCRdb's version includes in-frame clones alone and lacks a portion of them. From that table come the V and J calls and clone size; the DNA was used to work out D and trimming. The data show 200,000 to 250,000 clones, around 90% seen once. The gene calls are TRBV12-3 or TRBV12-4 and TRBJ2-3; no definite D call. The receptor's source is a man in his sixties with COVID-19, enrolled during active disease. Sequenced input: peripheral blood. CDR3 sequence reads: CASSSGDTQYF. CDR3 coding DNA: TGTGCCAGCAGTTCCGGGGATACGCAGTATTTT.